This record looks at one T cell receptor (beta chain) sequence and its context. Its target is unknown. Germline CDR1 is SGHRS and CDR2 is YFSETQ. Trimming stripped 2 bases from V and 0 bases from J, with 8 bases between. The CDR3 length is 15 residues. This entry belongs to a study of blood T cells in healthy people across ages. Study-wide results and limits: Without sorted subsets, naive and antigen-experienced compartments could not be conclusively compared.

The authors ran a second PCR of roughly 6 to 12 cycles using a sample-barcoded 5' primer and a J-beta primer mix. MiXCR, run by TCRdb on the 5' RACE reads, gives a single entry per CDR3 protein. The sample gives roughly 1,500,000 distinct CDR3 sequences, approximately 32% of which show up once; 11% is in the top ten. The origin of this receptor is a woman between 25 and 40 years old in good health. The J gene is TRBJ2-2, the V gene TRBV5-1; D is unresolved. The source material was blood. The CDR3 loop is CASSLPGSNTGELFF. The CDR3 DNA reads as TGCGCCAGCAGCTTACCGGGTTCGAACACCGGGGAGCTGTTTTTT.